The clone carrying this T cell receptor (beta chain) has a handful of counts. Germline V gives CDR1 MNHEY, CDR2 SVGAGI. V gave up 0 bases and J gave up 5 bases; unmatched junction bases: 5. CDR3 length equals 15 residues. The sample belongs to a study of blood T cell repertoires in COVID-19. Authors' analysis steps: Estimation of nucleated cell counts relied on the amplification of reference gene primers. Libraries were prepared by immunoSEQ multiplex PCR; TCRdb keeps only in-frame clonotypes and omits some of them. V and J calls and clone size are those listed in that table; D and trimming were worked out from the DNA. The sample has roughly 170,000 clones, under 90% seen once; the top ten hold approximately 12%.

The clonotype originates from a middle-aged man who had recovered from COVID-19. This chain connects TRBV6-5 to TRBJ1-2, with TRBD1 matching 8 bases. The sequenced material came from PBMCs or T cells enriched from blood (not recorded which). DNA of the CDR3: TGTGCCAGCAGTTACTCTGGGACAGGAGCTTATGGCTACACCTTC. Amino acids: CASSYSGTGAYGYTF.